This T cell receptor (beta chain) emerged from a study of Ad26.COV2.S vaccination and SARS-CoV-2 variants. Study summary: Donor participated within the Ad26.COV2.S arm of the COV1001 trial. By the intramuscular route, Ad26.COV2.S was given once, or twice 56 days apart.

Concerning this clone itself: Its antigen is currently unknown.

Regarding the study as a whole: In TCR breadth and depth analyses, total T cell responses may have been underestimated.

Sequencing was performed with immunoSEQ multiplex PCR; in TCRdb, only in-frame clones are kept and a portion is missing. The sample lists about 400,000 clones, roughly 90% seen once, with 1.5% to 2% in the top ten. Treatment in this sample: 15 to 20 received Ad26.COV2.S at low or high dose, single or two shots; roughly 5 received placebo; per-sample allocation not given. After the first vaccine or placebo injection, samples were drawn on day 63. Ad26 vector vaccine expressed Wuhan-strain SARS-CoV-2 spike. The J segment lost 5 bases and the V segment lost 0 bases, leaving 11 bases of the junction unmatched. The CDR3 extends over 18 amino acids. Germline-derived CDR1 and CDR2 are GTSNPN and SVGIG (reference sequence).

The sample here was peripheral blood, taken in a trial of Ad26.COV2.S vaccine versus placebo. The rearrangement joins TRBV30 to TRBJ2-2; 11 bases align to TRBD2. The receptor was derived from a person between 18 and 65 years old who received the Ad26.COV2.S COVID-19 vaccine or a placebo. The CDR3 spells CAWSVYGVTSGTTGELFF. CDR3 bases: TGTGCCTGGAGTGTATATGGGGTGACTAGCGGGACAACCGGGGAGCTGTTTTTT.